One T cell receptor (beta chain) is described in this entry. Its antigen remains unknown. The sample belongs to a study of Ad26.COV2.S vaccination and SARS-CoV-2 variants. Study-level points and caveats: Recipients given vaccine exceeded placebo recipients in spike-specific TCR breadth. Vaccinated and placebo-treated recipients had similar non-spike TCR breadth. Analyses that measured TCR breadth and depth may have underestimated total T cell responses.

The CDR3 loop spans 15 amino acids. Germline CDR1 is MNHEY and CDR2 is SVGEGT. V was clipped by 6 bases and J by 0 bases, with 9 bases between them. The treatment here: around 19 received Ad26.COV2.S at low or high dose, single or two shots; five or six received placebo; per-sample allocation not given. Sampling happened 63 days after the first vaccine or placebo injection. Measured with immunoSEQ multiplex PCR; TCRdb has only the in-frame clones, and not every one. The sample lists about 350,000 clones; about 87% were seen once. The clonotype comes from a person aged 18-65 years who received the Ad26.COV2.S COVID-19 vaccine or a placebo. Material: peripheral blood, obtained in a trial of Ad26.COV2.S vaccine versus placebo. This chain links TRBV6-2 or TRBV6-3 with TRBJ1-6; unclear D gene. CDR3 sequence (DNA): TGTGCCAGCAGCCCCGTTGTCTCCTATAATTCACCCCTCCACTTT. This encodes CASSPVVSYNSPLHF.